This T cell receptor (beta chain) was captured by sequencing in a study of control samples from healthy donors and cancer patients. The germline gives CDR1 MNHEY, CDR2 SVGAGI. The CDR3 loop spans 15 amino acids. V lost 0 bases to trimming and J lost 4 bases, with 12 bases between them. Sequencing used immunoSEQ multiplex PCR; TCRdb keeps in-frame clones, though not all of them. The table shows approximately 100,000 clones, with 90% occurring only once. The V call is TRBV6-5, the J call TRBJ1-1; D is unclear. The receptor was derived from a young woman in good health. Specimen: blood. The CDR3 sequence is CASSYSSWGITEAFF. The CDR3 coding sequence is TGTGCCAGCAGTTACTCCTCTTGGGGTATCACTGAAGCTTTCTTT.